One sample yielded the 26 T cell receptor beta chains listed below, sequenced in a study of CD8+ T cells in alopecia areata. The sequencing template was cDNA reverse transcribed from extracted RNA. Generated by immunoSEQ multiplex PCR, the TCRdb table keeps only in-frame clones and is missing some. This table holds some 110,000 clones, 50% to 75% found once. Treatment meaning: oral pan-JAK inhibitor, 5-10 mg twice daily. The sample here was CD8+ T cells sorted from blood, taken at week 4, from a patient treated with tofacitinib. The receptors shown here come from a human donor with alopecia areata.

V is TRBV29-1 and J is TRBJ1-1; D not certain. V was clipped by 5 bases and J by 0 bases, with 4 bases between them. This CDR3 has 11 residues. Germline V CDR1 and CDR2: SQVTM, ANQGSEA. The CDR3 region is CSVLMNTEAFF. DNA for the CDR3: TGCAGCGTTTTAATGAACACTGAAGCTTTCTTT.

The J gene is TRBJ1-1, the V gene TRBV6-6, with D unclear. The germline gives CDR1 MNHNY, CDR2 SVGAGI (reference sequence). The V gene lost 2 bases and the J gene lost 8 bases, with 9 bases spanning the gap. The CDR3 totals 12 residues. In DNA form, the CDR3 reads TGTGCCAGCAGTTACAATACGGCGGAAGCTTTCTTT. Translation gives CASSYNTAEAFF.

Details on this clone: Other nucleotide sequences from this sample produce the same CDR3. The chain joins TRBV30 to TRBJ2-2; D is unresolved. Germline assignment: CDR1 GTSNPN and CDR2 SVGIG (reference sequence). This CDR3 spans 12 amino acids. Deletions cut 1 base from V and 3 bases from J, with 3 bases between. This CDR3 reads CAWSGDTGELFF. The CDR3 DNA reads as TGTGCCTGGAGTGGAGACACCGGGGAGCTGTTTTTT.

A single count supports this clone. This chain connects TRBV2 to TRBJ1-3, with no clear D. The CDR3 extends over 14 amino acids. CDR1 and CDR2 from the germline V gene are SNHLY and FYNNEI. V was trimmed by 4 bases and J by 4 bases, leaving 11 bases between them. The CDR3 bases are TGTGCCAGCAGTGGGATGGACGGCGGAAACACCATATATTTT. It yields the protein CASSGMDGGNTIYF. The whole variable domain, remainder taken from reference TRBV2 and TRBJ1-3, is EPEVTQTPSHQVTQMGQEVILRCVPISNHLYFYWYRQILGQKVEFLVSFYNNEISEKSEIFDDQFSVERPDGSNFTLKIRSTKLEDSAMYFCASSGMDGGNTIYFGEGSWLTVV.

This chain joins TRBV6-5 and TRBJ2-6; no reliable D call. The CDR3 extends over 12 amino acids. Deletions cut 5 bases from V and 2 bases from J, with 1 base between. CDR1 MNHEY and CDR2 SVGAGI come from the germline V gene. The CDR3 coding sequence is TGTGCCAGCAGTCCTGGGGCCAACGTCCTGACTTTC. Protein sequence: CASSPGANVLTF.

A few counts support this clone. The chain combines TRBV29-1 with TRBJ1-3; 8 bases map to TRBD1. With 6 bases clipped from V and 2 bases from J, the junction kept 12 bases outside the gene matches. The CDR3 totals 16 residues. Germline V CDR1 and CDR2: SQVTM, ANQGSEA. DNA for the CDR3: TGCAGCGTCTCGAAGGAGCAGGGGGCGCCTGGAAACACCATATATTTT. Translation: CSVSKEQGAPGNTIYF.

V usage is TRBV9 and J usage is TRBJ1-2, with D possibly matching TRBD1 (5 bases). CDR3 length: 15 amino acids. Germline CDR1 is SGDLS and CDR2 is YYNGEE. V shed 0 bases and J shed 2 bases, with 11 bases lying between them. The CDR3 is CASSVEAQGNYGYTF. CDR3 coding DNA: TGTGCCAGCAGCGTAGAGGCCCAGGGAAACTATGGCTACACCTTC.

This clone was counted between two and nine times. This chain joins TRBV7-6 and TRBJ2-7; no firm D call. Trimming took 1 base from V and 1 from J, leaving 11 bases between them. Looked up from germline, CDR1 is SGHVS and CDR2 is FNYEAQ. CDR3 length: 15 amino acids. The CDR3 loop is CASSLEWTESYEQYF. The CDR3 bases are TGTGCCAGCAGCTTAGAATGGACGGAGTCCTACGAGCAGTACTTC.

This chain connects TRBV29-1 to TRBJ1-2; possibly TRBD1 for D (5 bases). Trimming left V 3 bases short and J 4 bases short, with 18 bases between. The CDR3 sequence is 15 residues long. CDR1 SQVTM and CDR2 ANQGSEA come from the germline V gene. CDR3 amino acids: CSVDIQTDLGYGYTF. The DNA for the CDR3 is TGCAGCGTTGATATTCAGACAGACCTCGGCTATGGCTACACCTTC.

A few counts support this clone. The chain is built from TRBV13 and TRBJ2-7, with TRBD1 identical over 9 bases. J was trimmed by 4 bases and V by 2 bases; bases with no gene match: 6. This CDR3 contains 15 residues. Per germline, CDR1 PRHDT and CDR2 FYEKMQ (reference sequence). In DNA, the CDR3 is TGTGCCAGCAGCTTAACCCGGGACAGGGCTTACGAGCAGTACTTC. It is translated as CASSLTRDRAYEQYF.

The gene calls are TRBV9 and TRBJ2-7; unclear D gene. Germline-derived CDR1 and CDR2 are SGDLS and YYNGEE. The germline V and J ends were trimmed by 0 bases and 5 bases, with 9 bases remaining between them. The CDR3 consists of 13 residues. As DNA, the CDR3 is TGTGCCAGCAGCGTAGGACAAACCAACGAGCAGTACTTC. Protein sequence: CASSVGQTNEQYF.

The genes are TRBV30 and TRBJ2-2, with 8 bases that match TRBD1. Trimming took 8 bases from V and 6 from J; bases not matched to a gene: 11. The CDR3 is made up of 14 amino acids. CDR1 GTSNPN and CDR2 SVGIG come from the germline V gene (reference sequence). The CDR3 sequence: CAGSSGGWSGELFF. In nucleotides, the CDR3 is TGTGCCGGATCGTCAGGGGGCTGGTCCGGGGAGCTGTTTTTT.

The chain employs TRBV5-6 and TRBJ2-5; tentatively, D is TRBD2 (5 bases). CDR1 and CDR2 (germline): SGHDT, YYEEEE. V was cut by 4 bases and J by 5 bases, with 6 bases left in between. This CDR3 contains 11 residues. For the CDR3, the DNA is TGTGCCAGCAGCGCGGGCGAGACCCAGTACTTC. Residues: CASSAGETQYF.

The V gene is TRBV7-9, the J gene TRBJ2-7, with D tentatively TRBD1 or TRBD2 (5 bases each). Trimming removed 3 bases at V and 3 bases at J, with 12 bases between. Per germline, CDR1 SEHNR and CDR2 FQNEAQ (reference sequence). The CDR3 is 14 amino acids. The CDR3 bases are TGTGCCAGCAGCTTCTGGGACGAGAACTACGAGCAGTACTTC. Its protein product is CASSFWDENYEQYF.

This clone has a handful of counts. This chain's CDR3 is CASSPGDIQYF. The CDR3 DNA sequence: TGTGCCAGCAGTCCCGGGGACATCCAGTACTTC. The chain has TRBV27 and TRBJ2-7, with D possibly being TRBD1 (6 bases). Germline V gene data show CDR1 as MNHEY and CDR2 as SMNVEV (reference sequence). Trimming stripped 5 bases from V and 10 bases from J, with 12 bases between. The CDR3 runs 11 residues.

The J gene is TRBJ2-3, the V gene TRBV30, with D perhaps matching TRBD1 or TRBD2 (5 bases each). V lost 2 bases, J lost 1 base, and 13 bases lay in between. CDR3 length: 15 residues. Germline CDR1 is GTSNPN and CDR2 is SVGIG (reference sequence). CDR3: CAWSPDMGGTDTQYF. Written as DNA, the CDR3 is TGTGCCTGGAGTCCCGATATGGGGGGCACAGATACGCAGTATTTT.

This clone was observed a handful of times. J is TRBJ2-5 and V is TRBV30, with 8 bases that match TRBD2. The CDR3 has 14 amino acids. Losses at the gene ends were 5 bases for V and 5 bases for J; bases not matched to a gene: 10. The germline V gene has CDR1 GTSNPN and CDR2 SVGIG (reference sequence). As DNA, the CDR3 is TGTGCCTGGTTAGCGGGGACTGGAAGGGAGACCCAGTACTTC. Protein: CAWLAGTGRETQYF. The full variable domain, in which reference TRBV30 and TRBJ2-5 provide the parts outside the CDR3, is SQTIHQWPATLVQPVGSPLSLECTVEGTSNPNLYWYRQAAGRGLQLLFYSVGIGQISSEVPQNLSASRPQDRQFILSSKKLLLSDSGFYLCAWLAGTGRETQYFGPGTRLLVL.

A word on this clone: With a far larger clone one base away, a read error is the likely cause. Other nucleotide sequences from this sample produce the same CDR3. This rearrangement joins TRBV4-1 to TRBJ2-2, with D possibly matching TRBD1 (6 bases). CDR1 is MGHRA and CDR2 is YSYEKL in the germline V gene. The CDR3 spans 15 residues. Between the trimmed V and J ends, which lost 4 bases and 5 bases, there was a span of 14 bases. The CDR3 nucleotides are TGCGCCAGCAGCCTATCCGGGACACAGACCGGGGAGCTGTTTTTT. It codes for CASSLSGTQTGELFF.

A single count supports this clone. The chain recombines TRBV19 with TRBJ2-7, with D hard to call. V lost 5 bases to trimming and J lost 2 bases, with 16 bases between them. The germline V gene has CDR1 LNHDA and CDR2 SQIVND (reference sequence). CDR3 length equals 15 residues. The CDR3 nucleotides read TGTGCCAGTAGTCCCTCCCTGGCGGAACCCTACGAGCAGTACTTC. This encodes CASSPSLAEPYEQYF.

The chain is built from TRBV14 and TRBJ1-3; D gene unclear. Per the germline V gene, CDR1 is SGHDN and CDR2 is FVKESK. This CDR3 region has 14 residues. V was pared by 3 bases and J by 3 bases, with 9 bases between. The CDR3 nucleotides are TGTGCCAGCAGCCAGACGGAGGATGGAAACACCATATATTTT. Translated, it gives CASSQTEDGNTIYF.

The CDR3: CASRGEVQNTGELFF. Written as DNA, the CDR3 is TGTGCCAGCAGAGGGGAGGTTCAGAACACCGGGGAGCTGTTTTTT. The V call is TRBV2, the J call TRBJ2-2; D may be TRBD2 (6 bases). Trimming stripped 6 bases from V and 1 base from J, with 12 bases between. The CDR3 covers 15 residues. Germline V gives CDR1 SNHLY, CDR2 FYNNEI.

There are a few counts of this clone. This rearrangement joins TRBV30 to TRBJ2-7; no definite D call. Trimming removed 0 bases from V and 1 base from J, with 7 bases in between. Germline V gene data show CDR1 as GTSNPN and CDR2 as SVGIG (reference sequence). The CDR3 extends over 13 amino acids. The CDR3: CAWSVGFSYEQYF. The CDR3 coding sequence is TGTGCCTGGAGTGTTGGGTTTTCCTACGAGCAGTACTTC.

Written as DNA, the CDR3 is TGTGCCAGCAGCCAACAGACGGGGGGCGGATCACCCCTCCACTTT. It yields the protein CASSQQTGGGSPLHF. This chain uses TRBV13 with TRBJ1-6, with TRBD1 as a possible D gene (6 bases). The CDR3 is 15 residues long. Trimming took off 5 bases at V and 10 bases at J, with 18 bases between the two ends. CDR1 and CDR2 from the germline V gene are PRHDT and FYEKMQ (reference sequence).

This clone has a single count. The V call is TRBV27, the J call TRBJ1-6; D gene unclear. V dropped 2 bases and J dropped 3 bases, with 5 bases sitting between them. Germline V lookup: CDR1 MNHEY, CDR2 SMNVEV (reference sequence). The CDR3 loop spans 14 amino acids. CDR3: CASSLNGYNSPLHF. CDR3 coding DNA: TGTGCCAGCAGTTTAAATGGCTATAATTCACCCCTCCACTTT.

The J gene is TRBJ1-5, the V gene TRBV4-1; the D is unclear. The germline V and J ends were trimmed by 2 bases and 0 bases, with 5 bases remaining between them. Germline V gives CDR1 MGHRA, CDR2 YSYEKL. The CDR3 totals 14 residues. The chain's CDR3 is CASSQFNSNQPQHF. Here the CDR3 DNA reads TGCGCCAGCAGCCAATTTAATAGCAATCAGCCCCAGCATTTT.

This clone has just a few counts. The CDR3 region is CAGEADELEQFF. CDR3 DNA: TGTGCCGGGGAGGCAGATGAGCTAGAGCAGTTCTTC. This chain links TRBV30 with TRBJ2-1; D perhaps matches TRBD2 (6 bases). Germline V gene lookup returns CDR1 GTSNPN and CDR2 SVGIG (reference sequence). The CDR3 is 12 amino acids. With 8 bases removed from V and 10 bases from J, the gap between germline ends came to 18 bases.